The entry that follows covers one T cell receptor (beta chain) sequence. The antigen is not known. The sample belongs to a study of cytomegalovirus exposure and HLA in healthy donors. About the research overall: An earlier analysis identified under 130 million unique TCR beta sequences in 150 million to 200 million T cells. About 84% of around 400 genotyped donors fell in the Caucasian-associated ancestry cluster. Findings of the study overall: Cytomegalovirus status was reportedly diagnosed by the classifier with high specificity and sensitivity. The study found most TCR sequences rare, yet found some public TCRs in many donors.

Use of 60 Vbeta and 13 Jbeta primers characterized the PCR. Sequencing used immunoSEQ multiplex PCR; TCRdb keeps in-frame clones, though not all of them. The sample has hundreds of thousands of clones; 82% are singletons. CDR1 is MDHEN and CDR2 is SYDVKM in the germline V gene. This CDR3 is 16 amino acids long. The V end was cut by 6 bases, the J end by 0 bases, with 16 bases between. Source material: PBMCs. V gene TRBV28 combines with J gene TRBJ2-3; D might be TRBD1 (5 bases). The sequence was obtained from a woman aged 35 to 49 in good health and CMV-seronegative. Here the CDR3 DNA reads TGTGCCAGCAGCCAAATACAGGACCCTAGCACAGATACGCAGTATTTT. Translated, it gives CASSQIQDPSTDTQYF.